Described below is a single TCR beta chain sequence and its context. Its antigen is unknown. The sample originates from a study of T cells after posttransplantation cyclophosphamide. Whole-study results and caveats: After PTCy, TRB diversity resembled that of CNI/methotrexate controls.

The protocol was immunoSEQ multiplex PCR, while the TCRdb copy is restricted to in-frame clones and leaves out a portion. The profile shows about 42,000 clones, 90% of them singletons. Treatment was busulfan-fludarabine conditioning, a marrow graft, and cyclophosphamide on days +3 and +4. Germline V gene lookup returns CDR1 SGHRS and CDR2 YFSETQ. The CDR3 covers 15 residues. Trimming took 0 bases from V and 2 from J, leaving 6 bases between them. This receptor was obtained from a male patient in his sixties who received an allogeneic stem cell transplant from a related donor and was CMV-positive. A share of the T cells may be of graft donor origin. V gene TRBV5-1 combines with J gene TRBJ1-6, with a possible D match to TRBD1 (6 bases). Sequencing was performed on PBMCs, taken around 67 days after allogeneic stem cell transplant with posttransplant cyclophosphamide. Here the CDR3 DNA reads TGCGCCAGCAGCTTGGGGGACACCTATAATTCACCCCTCCACTTT. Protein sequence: CASSLGDTYNSPLHF. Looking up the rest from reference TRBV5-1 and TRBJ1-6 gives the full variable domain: KAGVTQTPRYLIKTRGQQVTLSCSPISGHRSVSWYQQTPGQGLQFLFEYFSETQRNKGNFPGRFSGRQFSNSRSEMNVSTLELGDSALYLCASSLGDTYNSPLHFGNGTRLTVT.